Listed below are T cell receptor beta chains from one sample, sequenced in a study of human T cells and chemical hapten exposure. TCRdb re-analysed the RACE reads in MiXCR, keeping a single row per CDR3 protein. The sample shows 380,000 or so distinct CDR3 sequences, around 4.8% of them seen only once. The sequenced sample was whole blood, obtained in connection with sensitization to the hapten diphenylcyclopropenone (DPC). These TCRs come from a woman in her forties or fifties with alopecia areata. Some clones in this sample may be carry-over from other donors' samples. Both conserved end residues are part of each CDR3. The D gene is left open where the match is weak. Clone size, where shown, is once, few, many, or a class for clones that have expanded.

>many|TRBV7-6|TRBJ1-2|NA
TGTGCCAGCAGCTCCAGCGACAGACAGTCTAACTATGGCTACACCTTC
CASSSSDRQSNYGYTF
>many|TRBV18|TRBJ2-1|TRBD1
TGTGCCAGCTCACCGGACAGGGTCATAAGCAATGAGCAGTTCTTC
CASSPDRVISNEQFF
>few|TRBV27|TRBJ1-4|TRBD1
TGTGCCAGCACCCCAGGGGGATCAACTAATGAAAAACTGTTTTTT
CASTPGGSTNEKLFF
>many|TRBV9|TRBJ2-1|TRBD1
TGTGCCAGCAGCTCCTATTGGGACAGGGAGCAGTTCTTC
CASSSYWDREQFF
>many|TRBV5-1|TRBJ2-5|TRBD2
TGCGCCAGCAGCTTAGGGACTAGCGGGGAGACCCAGTACTTC
CASSLGTSGETQYF
>many|TRBV30|TRBJ1-3|NA
TGTGCCTGGAGTGTCGTTCAACTAACACTTGGAAACACCATATATTTT
CAWSVVQLTLGNTIYF
>NA|TRBV7-8|TRBJ1-4|TRBD1
TGTGCCAGCAGCCAATACCGGACAGGGGAAGAAAAACTGTTTTTT
CASSQYRTGEEKLFF
>many|TRBV6-5|TRBJ1-6|TRBD1
TGTGCCAGCAGTTACTTCCAGGGGGTAGGCTCACCCCTCCACTTT
CASSYFQGVGSPLHF
>few|TRBV7-9|TRBJ1-5|NA
TGTGCCAGCAGCACCCCGACTGTGGATCAGCCCCAGCATTTT
CASSTPTVDQPQHF
>many|TRBV12-3/TRBV12-4|TRBJ1-5|TRBD1
TGTGCCAGCAATCAGGGGGTGGGTCAGCCCCAGCATTTT
CASNQGVGQPQHF
>few|TRBV7-8|TRBJ2-1|TRBD2
TGTGCCAGCAGCTTCTTGGGAAAGCGGGGGGTGTCCTACAATGAGCAGTTCTTC
CASSFLGKRGVSYNEQFF
>many|TRBV28|TRBJ2-1|NA
TGTGCCAGCACGTTGGGACTTGGAAATGAGCAGTTCTTC
CASTLGLGNEQFF
>many|TRBV30|TRBJ2-7|NA
TGTGCCTGGAGTTTAAAGCGTCTCGAGCAGTACTTC
CAWSLKRLEQYF
>few|TRBV24-1|TRBJ2-2|NA
TGTGCCACCAGTGATTTGGGGGGGGCCGGACTCGGGGAGCTGTTTTTT
CATSDLGGAGLGELFF
>NA|TRBV20-1|TRBJ1-4|NA
TGCAGTGCTACAGTTGGTACAACTAATGAAAAACTGTTTTTT
CSATVGTTNEKLFF
>many|TRBV5-1|TRBJ1-1|NA
TGCGCCAGCAGCTTGGAGGGGAGGGATTCCGAAGCTTTCTTT
CASSLEGRDSEAFF
>NA|TRBV11-2|TRBJ1-1|TRBD1
TGTGCCAGCAGCCCCCACGACAGGGGAGGAGGGAACACTGAAGCTTTCTTT
CASSPHDRGGGNTEAFF
>many|TRBV28|TRBJ1-2|TRBD1
TGTGCCAGCAAGAAAGGGGGCTACTATGGCTACACCTTC
CASKKGGYYGYTF
>NA|TRBV7-9|TRBJ1-6|TRBD1
TGTGCCAGCAGCCTAGACACTGGGACAGGGTTAGTTTCACCCCTCCACTTT
CASSLDTGTGLVSPLHF
>few|TRBV21-1|TRBJ2-7|NA
TGTGCCAGCGCCGACAAGACCTACGAGCAGTACTTC
CASADKTYEQYF
>few|TRBV9|TRBJ2-2|TRBD2
TGTGCCAGCACTAGCGGGGCGAACACCGGGGAGCTGTTTTTT
CASTSGANTGELFF
>few|TRBV27|TRBJ1-5|NA
TGTGCCAGCAGTTTAAGGTCCTTCAATCAGCCCCAGCATTTT
CASSLRSFNQPQHF
>NA|TRBV27|TRBJ2-3|TRBD2
TGTGCCAGCAGATATACGGGAGGGGCAGATACGCAGTATTTT
CASRYTGGADTQYF
>NA|TRBV20-1|TRBJ1-5|NA
TGCAGTGCTGGACTCGGGGTGGGACAGCCCCAGCATTTT
CSAGLGVGQPQHF
>NA|TRBV27|TRBJ1-1|NA
TGTGCCAGCAGTTTTTCAGGGCCGGAGGAAGCTTTCTTT
CASSFSGPEEAFF
>few|TRBV27|TRBJ2-3|NA
TGTGCCAGCAGCCCTACCGGCCGAGCGACAGATACGCAGTATTTT
CASSPTGRATDTQYF
>many|TRBV12-3/TRBV12-4|TRBJ2-1|NA
TGTGCCAGCAGTTCGGGACAGTCAGTGGGAGCGGGTCACTACAATGAGCAGTTCTTC
CASSSGQSVGAGHYNEQFF
>many|TRBV12-3/TRBV12-4|TRBJ2-4|TRBD1
TGTGCCAGCAGTCCGGGGACAGGAGATAACATTCAGTACTTC
CASSPGTGDNIQYF
>many|TRBV7-2|TRBJ1-5|NA
TGTGCCAGCAGCTTAGCGGTGGGAGATCAGCCCCAGCATTTT
CASSLAVGDQPQHF
>many|TRBV5-1|TRBJ1-2|TRBD1
TGCGCCAGCAGCTTACAGGGGGCAGAGGGCTACACCTTC
CASSLQGAEGYTF
>few|TRBV29-1|TRBJ1-1|TRBD1
TGCAGCGGGCGGGGACAGGGGACTAACACTGAAGCTTTCTTT
CSGRGQGTNTEAFF
>many|TRBV20-1|TRBJ2-3|TRBD1
TGCAGTGTAAAAACAGGGGGCGTGAGGGATACGCAGTATTTT
CSVKTGGVRDTQYF
>few|TRBV20-1|TRBJ1-2|NA
TGCAGTGCTAGAGTAGGGGGAAGTAGTGGCTACACCTTC
CSARVGGSSGYTF
>NA|TRBV30|TRBJ1-1|NA
TGTGCCTGGGTTGAGGGAAAGGAGCTAGCTGAAGCTTTCTTT
CAWVEGKELAEAFF
>many|TRBV2|TRBJ2-3|TRBD2
TGTGCCAGCAGGGGTCGCCTAGCGGGAAGCACAGATACGCAGTATTTT
CASRGRLAGSTDTQYF
>few|TRBV5-4|TRBJ2-1|NA
TGTGCCAGCAGCTGGATCGCCGGGGATGAGCAGTTCTTC
CASSWIAGDEQFF
>NA|TRBV19|TRBJ2-1|TRBD1
TGTGCCAGTAGTATCAGCCAGGGGGATCACAATGAGCAGTTCTTC
CASSISQGDHNEQFF
>few|TRBV28|TRBJ2-1|NA
TGTGCCAGCACCCCCGGAAGGGGGTGGAACAATGAGCAGTTCTTC
CASTPGRGWNNEQFF
>many|TRBV7-8|TRBJ2-5|NA
TGTGCCAGCAGCACCCAACAGGAGTTCCAAGAGACCCAGTACTTC
CASSTQQEFQETQYF
>NA|TRBV29-1|TRBJ2-1|NA
TGCAGCGTTGATGACTACAATGAGCAGTTCTTC
CSVDDYNEQFF
>few|TRBV6-4|TRBJ2-6|NA
TGTGCCAGCAGTGCTGAGGGTTCTGGGGCCAACGTCCTGACTTTC
CASSAEGSGANVLTF
>few|TRBV6-2/TRBV6-3|TRBJ1-2|NA
TGTGCCAGCAGTTACGGGGCAGGCCTAGGAGGCTACACCTTC
CASSYGAGLGGYTF
>many|TRBV18|TRBJ2-4|NA
TGTGCCAGCTCACCACCCTGGGAAGCGAACATTCAGTACTTC
CASSPPWEANIQYF
>few|TRBV11-2|TRBJ2-5|NA
TGTGCCAGCAGCTTTGTAGGCCCTCAGTACTTC
CASSFVGPQYF
>many|TRBV27|TRBJ1-5|NA
TGTGCCAGCAGTTTAGTCAGGCCAGGTAGCAATCAGCCCCAGCATTTT
CASSLVRPGSNQPQHF